Below, 24 T cell receptor beta chains from the same sample are listed, as sequenced in a study of cytomegalovirus exposure and HLA in healthy donors. PCR amplification relied on 60 Vbeta primers (plus 13 Jbeta primers). The table came from immunoSEQ multiplex PCR; TCRdb's copy has only in-frame clones and leaves some out. This table holds around 200,000 clones, roughly 73% found once. The sample was PBMCs. Receptors originate from a female donor in good health and CMV-seronegative.

This clone turned up a few times. The chain is built from TRBV28 and TRBJ1-5, with D hard to call. The germline V and J ends were trimmed by 1 base and 1 base, with 2 bases remaining between them. The germline V gene has CDR1 MDHEN and CDR2 SYDVKM. The CDR3 runs 13 residues. CDR3 sequence reads: CASSLSSNQPQHF. CDR3 in DNA: TGTGCCAGCAGTTTATCGAGCAATCAGCCCCAGCATTTT.

The chain has TRBV28 and TRBJ2-5, with unresolved D. Trimming took off 6 bases at V and 1 base at J, with 9 bases between the two ends. Looked up from germline, CDR1 is MDHEN and CDR2 is SYDVKM. This CDR3 is built from 13 residues. Here the CDR3 reads CASRRTRQETQYF. CDR3 sequence (DNA): TGTGCCAGCAGGCGAACCCGCCAAGAGACCCAGTACTTC.

This clone came up a few times. J is TRBJ2-6 and V is TRBV2; 8 nucleotides match TRBD2. The V gene end was trimmed by 0 bases and the J gene end by 3 bases; junction bases not matched to a gene: 4. Looked up from germline, CDR1 is SNHLY and CDR2 is FYNNEI. CDR3 length equals 17 residues. This CDR3 is CASSEARGGYGANVLTF. The DNA of the CDR3 is TGTGCCAGCAGTGAAGCGCGCGGGGGGTATGGGGCCAACGTCCTGACTTTC.

The chain couples TRBV19 to TRBJ1-4; 8 bases fit TRBD1. Trimming at V came to 3 bases and at J to 7 bases, leaving 4 bases not matched to a gene. Germline-derived CDR1 and CDR2 are LNHDA and SQIVND (reference sequence). The CDR3 length is 14 residues. The CDR3 nucleotides are TGTGCCAGTAGTATGACAGGGGACGGTGAAAAACTGTTTTTT. Its protein is CASSMTGDGEKLFF.

In this sample, this clone turned up a few times. V and J are TRBV2 and TRBJ1-2, with a weak D call TRBD1 (5 bases). Germline V lookup: CDR1 SNHLY, CDR2 FYNNEI. The CDR3 is 15 residues long. Trimming took off 5 bases at V and 0 bases at J, with 13 bases between the two ends. CDR3 nucleotides: TGTGCCAGCAGTTTGAATGGGGGGACTAACTATGGCTACACCTTC. Translation: CASSLNGGTNYGYTF. Filled out from reference TRBV2 and TRBJ1-2, the complete variable domain reads EPEVTQTPSHQVTQMGQEVILRCVPISNHLYFYWYRQILGQKVEFLVSFYNNEISEKSEIFDDQFSVERPDGSNFTLKIRSTKLEDSAMYFCASSLNGGTNYGYTFGSGTRLTVV.

The chain couples TRBV9 to TRBJ1-2; no definite D call. Deletions cut 0 bases from V and 1 base from J, with 7 bases between. The CDR3 totals 14 residues. Per the germline V gene, CDR1 is SGDLS and CDR2 is YYNGEE. CDR3: CASSVVPDNYGYTF. CDR3 in DNA: TGTGCCAGCAGCGTAGTTCCAGATAACTATGGCTACACCTTC.

V gene TRBV30 combines with J gene TRBJ1-5; possibly TRBD1 for D (6 bases). V lost 4 bases and J 0 bases, leaving 10 bases between the germline ends. Germline assignment: CDR1 GTSNPN and CDR2 SVGIG (reference sequence). There are 14 residues in the CDR3. As DNA, the CDR3 is TGTGCCTGGACCAGGACAGATAGCAATCAGCCCCAGCATTTT. It translates to CAWTRTDSNQPQHF.

This clone was observed a few times. The chain links TRBV19 to TRBJ1-5, with 7 bases lining up with TRBD1. Germline V lookup: CDR1 LNHDA, CDR2 SQIVND (reference sequence). The CDR3 consists of 14 residues. J gave up 3 bases and V 9 bases, and 8 bases lay outside the gene matches. The CDR3 DNA follows: TGTGCCAGCAATGACAGGGCCTTCAATCAGCCCCAGCATTTT. Encoded protein: CASNDRAFNQPQHF.

A remark on this clone: The germline gene is not matched at one end of the junction; a read error may be the cause. This rearrangement joins TRBV7-3 to TRBJ1-2, with D possibly matching TRBD1 (5 bases). The CDR3 is made up of 13 amino acids. Germline values: CDR1 SGHTA, CDR2 FQGTGA. The CDR3 DNA follows: TGTGCCAGCAGCCTAACGCGACAGCATGGCTACACCTTC. It codes for CASSLTRQHGYTF.

As DNA, the CDR3 is TGTGCCTGGAGTGGAACGGACACTGAAGCTTTCTTT. It encodes CAWSGTDTEAFF. This chain uses TRBV30 with TRBJ1-1; D is unresolved. Germline values: CDR1 GTSNPN, CDR2 SVGIG (reference sequence). Trimming removed 1 base at V and 3 bases at J, with 6 bases between. CDR3 size: 12 residues.

The chain carries TRBV28 and TRBJ2-7; perhaps TRBD1 as D (6 bases). Trimming took off 7 bases at V and 2 bases at J, with 21 bases between the two ends. The CDR3 totals 16 residues. Germline V gene lookup returns CDR1 MDHEN and CDR2 SYDVKM. The DNA of the CDR3 is TGTGCCAGCACCTTCCCAGGGGTAATAGGCACCTACGAGCAGTACTTC. Protein product: CASTFPGVIGTYEQYF.

Only a few counts were recorded for this clone. This chain connects TRBV19 to TRBJ1-1; D possibly corresponds to TRBD1 (6 bases). Germline V gene data show CDR1 as LNHDA and CDR2 as SQIVND (reference sequence). V was pared by 5 bases and J by 6 bases, with 16 bases between. This CDR3 contains 14 residues. The CDR3 nucleotides are TGTGCCAGTAGTCCCCAGGGGAGTGGGGCTGAAGCTTTCTTT. Protein sequence: CASSPQGSGAEAFF.

Written as DNA, the CDR3 is TGTGCCAGCATTAAAAGCGGGACCCTTTCCTACGAGCAGTACTTC. Translation: CASIKSGTLSYEQYF. This chain links TRBV28 with TRBJ2-7, with TRBD2 identical over 7 bases. Germline V lookup: CDR1 MDHEN, CDR2 SYDVKM. J lost 1 base, V lost 7 bases, and 10 bases had no gene match. The CDR3 runs 15 residues. Looking up the rest from reference TRBV28 and TRBJ2-7 gives the full variable domain: DVKVTQSSRYLVKRTGEKVFLECVQDMDHENMFWYRQDPGLGLRLIYFSYDVKMKEKGDIPEGYSVSREKKERFSLILESASTNQTSMYLCASIKSGTLSYEQYFGPGTRLTVT.

The chain recombines TRBV28 with TRBJ2-4; the D is unclear. CDR3 length: 11 residues. Trimming cost V 3 bases and J 11 bases, with 8 bases left between them. CDR1 is MDHEN, CDR2 SYDVKM, per germline. The CDR3 sequence: CASSLEYFQYF. The CDR3 region has the DNA TGTGCCAGCAGTTTGGAGTATTTTCAGTACTTC.

The chain combines TRBV7-6 with TRBJ1-1; D possibly corresponds to TRBD1 (6 bases). The CDR3 runs to 15 residues. V shed 5 bases and J shed 4 bases, with 17 bases lying between them. Per the germline V gene, CDR1 is SGHVS and CDR2 is FNYEAQ. CDR3 loop: CASSRSTGSGTEAFF. In nucleotides, the CDR3 is TGTGCCAGCAGCCGTTCCACAGGGAGTGGCACTGAAGCTTTCTTT.

Only a few counts were recorded for this clone. The V and J genes are TRBV5-4 and TRBJ1-6; 8 bases map to TRBD1. The germline gives CDR1 SGHNT, CDR2 YYREEE (reference sequence). The CDR3 runs to 16 residues. Trimming took 4 bases from V and 8 from J; bases not matched to a gene: 11. The CDR3 sequence: CASSRQGAGPHSPLHF. In DNA form, the CDR3 reads TGTGCCAGCAGCCGTCAGGGGGCGGGGCCCCATTCACCCCTCCACTTT.

In its sample, this clone was seen a few times. CDR3 in amino acids: CASSYSLQGALEQYF. The CDR3, as DNA: TGTGCCAGCAGTTACTCTTTACAGGGGGCCCTCGAGCAGTACTTC. V is TRBV6-5 and J is TRBJ2-7, with 9 bases aligning to TRBD1. V lost 0 bases to trimming and J lost 6 bases; unmatched junction nucleotides: 6. The CDR3 has 15 residues. Germline assignment: CDR1 MNHEY and CDR2 SVGAGI.

V gene TRBV5-4 combines with J gene TRBJ2-1, with TRBD2 matching over 16 bases. V shed 4 bases, J shed 9 bases, and the junction held 7 bases outside the gene matches. CDR1 is SGHNT and CDR2 is YYREEE in the germline V gene (reference sequence). This CDR3 comprises 16 residues. The CDR3 DNA reads TGTGCCAGCAGCCCCCCGGGACTAGCGGGAGGGGTTGAGCAGTTCTTC. This gives the protein CASSPPGLAGGVEQFF.

The genes are TRBV7-3 and TRBJ2-7, with D unresolved. CDR3 length equals 13 residues. Trimming took 0 bases from V and 3 from J, leaving 6 bases between them. Germline CDR1 and CDR2: SGHTA and FQGTGA. CDR3 nucleotide sequence: TGTGCCAGCAGCTTAACTCGAGACTACGAGCAGTACTTC. As protein: CASSLTRDYEQYF. Supplemented by reference TRBV7-3 and TRBJ2-7, the full variable domain reads GAGVSQTPSNKVTEKGKYVELRCDPISGHTALYWYRQSLGQGPEFLIYFQGTGAADDSGLPNDRFFAVRPEGSVSTLKIQRTERGDSAVYLCASSLTRDYEQYFGPGTRLTVT.

This sequence joins TRBV30 and TRBJ2-5; 7 bases match TRBD1. The ends lost 4 bases at V and 2 bases at J; junction bases unmatched: 7. There are 14 residues in the CDR3. CDR1 and CDR2 from the germline V gene are GTSNPN and SVGIG (reference sequence). In nucleotides, the CDR3 is TGTGCCTGGATGAGCGGCAGGGGGCAAGAGACCCAGTACTTC. Residues: CAWMSGRGQETQYF.

The count of this clone is one. The chain carries TRBV5-1 and TRBJ2-1; D might be TRBD1 (6 bases). This CDR3 region has 14 residues. Trimming removed 4 bases from V and 3 bases from J, with 11 bases in between. Germline CDR1 reads SGHRS; CDR2 reads YFSETQ. The CDR3: CASSQTQGYNEQFF. The DNA of the CDR3 is TGCGCCAGCAGCCAAACACAGGGCTACAATGAGCAGTTCTTC.

The sample holds one count of this clone. The chain joins TRBV27 to TRBJ1-1; D is uncertain. This CDR3 spans 14 amino acids. The V end was cut by 6 bases, the J end by 3 bases, with 14 bases between. Germline V gene sequence: CDR1 MNHEY, CDR2 SMNVEV (reference sequence). The CDR3 region is CASSPVAPYTEAFF. The CDR3 nucleotides read TGTGCCAGCAGCCCAGTGGCCCCCTACACTGAAGCTTTCTTT.

This clone was picked up one time. The chain employs TRBV7-2 and TRBJ2-7, with 7 bases matching TRBD1. Trimming at V came to 5 bases and at J to 0 bases, leaving 7 bases not matched to a gene. The CDR3 is made up of 15 amino acids. Per the germline V gene, CDR1 is SGHTA and CDR2 is FQGNSA. This CDR3 reads CASSLQTGLSYEQYF. In DNA form, the CDR3 reads TGTGCCAGCAGCCTACAGACAGGGCTCTCCTACGAGCAGTACTTC.

This chain joins TRBV28 and TRBJ1-2; a possible D gene is TRBD1 (5 bases). With 2 bases removed from V and 4 bases from J, the gap between germline ends came to 11 bases. The germline V gene encodes CDR1 MDHEN and CDR2 SYDVKM. This CDR3 spans 14 amino acids. DNA of the CDR3: TGTGCCAGCAGTTTAAGGGGTAGGGTCTATGGCTACACCTTC. Protein sequence: CASSLRGRVYGYTF.